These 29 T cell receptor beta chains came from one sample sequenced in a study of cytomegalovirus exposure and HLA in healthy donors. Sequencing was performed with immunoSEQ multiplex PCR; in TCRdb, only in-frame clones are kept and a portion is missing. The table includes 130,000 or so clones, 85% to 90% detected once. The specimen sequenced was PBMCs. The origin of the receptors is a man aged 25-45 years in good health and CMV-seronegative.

CDR3 sequence (DNA): TGCGCCAGCAGACAGGGTTTGAACACTGAAGCTTTCTTT. It yields the protein CASRQGLNTEAFF. The chain has TRBV10-1 and TRBJ1-1, with a tentative D call TRBD1 (6 bases). From germline, CDR1 is WNHNN and CDR2 SYGVQD (reference sequence). Trimming pared 6 bases from V and 0 bases from J, leaving 8 bases between. The length of the CDR3 is 13 residues.

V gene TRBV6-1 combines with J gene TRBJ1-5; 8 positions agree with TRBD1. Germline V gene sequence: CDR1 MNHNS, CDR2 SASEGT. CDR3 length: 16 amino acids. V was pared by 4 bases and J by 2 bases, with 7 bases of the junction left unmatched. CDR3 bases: TGTGCCAGCAGTGGACCCAGGGGGCTAGGCAATCAGCCCCAGCATTTT. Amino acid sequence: CASSGPRGLGNQPQHF.

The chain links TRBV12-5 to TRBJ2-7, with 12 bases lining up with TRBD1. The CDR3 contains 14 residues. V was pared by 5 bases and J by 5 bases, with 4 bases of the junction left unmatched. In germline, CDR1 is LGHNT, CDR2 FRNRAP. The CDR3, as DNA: TGTGCTAGTGGTACGGGACAGGGGGCCCACGAGCAGTACTTC. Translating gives CASGTGQGAHEQYF.

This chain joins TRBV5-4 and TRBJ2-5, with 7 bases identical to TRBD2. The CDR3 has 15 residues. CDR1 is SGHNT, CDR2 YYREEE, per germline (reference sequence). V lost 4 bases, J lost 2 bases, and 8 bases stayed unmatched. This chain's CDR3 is CASSPPGGGQETQYF. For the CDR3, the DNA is TGTGCCAGCAGCCCCCCCGGCGGGGGACAAGAGACCCAGTACTTC.

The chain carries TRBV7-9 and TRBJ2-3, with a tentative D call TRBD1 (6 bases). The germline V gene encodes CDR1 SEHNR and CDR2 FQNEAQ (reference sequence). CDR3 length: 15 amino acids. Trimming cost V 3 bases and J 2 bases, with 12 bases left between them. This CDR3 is CASSFWDTYTDTQYF. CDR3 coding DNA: TGTGCCAGCAGCTTTTGGGACACATACACAGATACGCAGTATTTT.

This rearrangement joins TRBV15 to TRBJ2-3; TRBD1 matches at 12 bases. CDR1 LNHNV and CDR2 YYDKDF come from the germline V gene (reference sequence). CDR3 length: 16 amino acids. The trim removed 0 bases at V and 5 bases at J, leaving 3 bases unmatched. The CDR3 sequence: CATSRDRDRGQDTQYF. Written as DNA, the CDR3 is TGTGCCACCAGCAGAGACCGGGACAGGGGGCAAGATACGCAGTATTTT.

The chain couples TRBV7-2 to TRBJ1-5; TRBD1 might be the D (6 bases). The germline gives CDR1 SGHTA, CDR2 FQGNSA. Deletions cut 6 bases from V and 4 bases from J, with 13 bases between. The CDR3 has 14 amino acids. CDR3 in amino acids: CASSPDSSNQPQHF. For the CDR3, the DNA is TGTGCCAGCAGTCCGGACAGTTCGAATCAGCCCCAGCATTTT.

This chain's CDR3 is CASRATDPPYEQYF. In nucleotides, the CDR3 is TGTGCCAGTAGGGCCACAGATCCACCCTACGAGCAGTACTTC. This chain uses TRBV19 with TRBJ2-7; D gene unclear. The CDR3 is made up of 14 amino acids. CDR1 and CDR2 (germline): LNHDA, SQIVND (reference sequence). V was pared by 6 bases and J by 2 bases, with 14 bases between.

The CDR3 DNA reads as TGTGCCAGCAGACTTCCACCGGGACAGGGGGGCTATGGCTACACCTTC. Translating it yields CASRLPPGQGGYGYTF. The chain has TRBV6-6 and TRBJ1-2, with 11 bases aligning to TRBD1. Trimming took 6 bases from V and 4 from J; bases not matched to a gene: 10. CDR1 MNHNY and CDR2 SVGAGI come from the germline V gene (reference sequence). The CDR3 is made up of 16 amino acids.

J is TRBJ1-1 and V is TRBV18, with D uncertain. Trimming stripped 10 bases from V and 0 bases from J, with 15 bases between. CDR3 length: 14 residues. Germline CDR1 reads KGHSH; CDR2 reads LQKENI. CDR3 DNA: TGTGCCACCGCCGAGGGTCGAGTGAACACTGAAGCTTTCTTT. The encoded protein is CATAEGRVNTEAFF.

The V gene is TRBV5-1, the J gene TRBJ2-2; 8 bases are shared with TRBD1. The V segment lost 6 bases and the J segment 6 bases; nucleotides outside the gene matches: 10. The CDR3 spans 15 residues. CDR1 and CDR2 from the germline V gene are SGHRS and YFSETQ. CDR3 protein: CASTIDRGVAGELFF. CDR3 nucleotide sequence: TGCGCCAGCACCATCGACAGGGGTGTAGCCGGGGAGCTGTTTTTT.

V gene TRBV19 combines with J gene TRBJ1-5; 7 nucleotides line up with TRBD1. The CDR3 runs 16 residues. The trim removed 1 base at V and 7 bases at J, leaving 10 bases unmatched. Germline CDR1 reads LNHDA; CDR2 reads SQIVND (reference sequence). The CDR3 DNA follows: TGTGCCAGTAGTATAGTCCAAGGAGGGGGCCGGCAGCCCCAGCATTTT. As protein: CASSIVQGGGRQPQHF. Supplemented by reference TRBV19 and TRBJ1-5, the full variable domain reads DGGITQSPKYLFRKEGQNVTLSCEQNLNHDAMYWYRQDPGQGLRLIYYSQIVNDFQKGDIAEGYSVSREKKESFPLTVTSAQKNPTAFYLCASSIVQGGGRQPQHFGDGTRLSIL.

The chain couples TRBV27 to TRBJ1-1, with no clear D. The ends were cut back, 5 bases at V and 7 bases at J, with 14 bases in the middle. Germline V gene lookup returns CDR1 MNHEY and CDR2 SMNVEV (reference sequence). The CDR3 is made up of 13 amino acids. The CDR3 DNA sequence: TGTGCCAGCAGTATCGTAGAGGGAAGTGAAGCTTTCTTT. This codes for CASSIVEGSEAFF.

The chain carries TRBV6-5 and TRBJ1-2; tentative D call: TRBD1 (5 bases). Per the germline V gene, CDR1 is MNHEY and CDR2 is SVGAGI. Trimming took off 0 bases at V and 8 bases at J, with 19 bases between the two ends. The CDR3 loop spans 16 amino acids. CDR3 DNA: TGTGCCAGCAGTTACTCGATTCAAGGAGGGGACGGGGGCTACACCTTC. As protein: CASSYSIQGGDGGYTF.

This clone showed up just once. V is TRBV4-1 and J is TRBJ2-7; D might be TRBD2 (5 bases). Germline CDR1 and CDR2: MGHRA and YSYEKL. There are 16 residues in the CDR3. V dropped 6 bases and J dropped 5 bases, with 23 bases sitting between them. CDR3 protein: CASRPLDGTKEDEQYF. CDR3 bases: TGCGCCAGCAGACCACTGGACGGAACAAAGGAGGACGAGCAGTACTTC.

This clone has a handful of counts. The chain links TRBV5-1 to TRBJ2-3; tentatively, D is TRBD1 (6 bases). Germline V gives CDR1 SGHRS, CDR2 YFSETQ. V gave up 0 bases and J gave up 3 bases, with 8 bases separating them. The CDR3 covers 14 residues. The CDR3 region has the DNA TGCGCCAGCAGCTTGGGACAGGAGACAGATACGCAGTATTTT. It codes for CASSLGQETDTQYF. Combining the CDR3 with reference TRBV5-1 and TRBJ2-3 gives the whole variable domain KAGVTQTPRYLIKTRGQQVTLSCSPISGHRSVSWYQQTPGQGLQFLFEYFSETQRNKGNFPGRFSGRQFSNSRSEMNVSTLELGDSALYLCASSLGQETDTQYFGPGTRLTVL.

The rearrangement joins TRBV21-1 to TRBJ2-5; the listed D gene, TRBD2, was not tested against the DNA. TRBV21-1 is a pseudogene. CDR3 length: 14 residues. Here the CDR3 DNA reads TGTGCCAGCAGCAACGGGACTCTCCAAGAGACCCAGTACTTC. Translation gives CASSNGTLQETQYF.

This CDR3 reads CASSLAPGTHNTGELFF. The CDR3 nucleotides are TGTGCCAGCAGCTTGGCCCCCGGGACACATAACACCGGGGAGCTGTTTTTT. The V call is TRBV7-9, the J call TRBJ2-2; TRBD1 is a possible D gene (6 bases). This CDR3 comprises 17 residues. Germline CDR1 and CDR2: SEHNR and FQNEAQ (reference sequence). The V gene lost 3 bases and the J gene lost 2 bases, with 16 bases spanning the gap.

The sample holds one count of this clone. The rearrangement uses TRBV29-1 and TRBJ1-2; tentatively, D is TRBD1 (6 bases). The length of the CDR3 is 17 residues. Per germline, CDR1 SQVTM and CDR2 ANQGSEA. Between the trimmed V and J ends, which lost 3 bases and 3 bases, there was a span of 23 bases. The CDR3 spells CSVEGPRGGYGDYGYTF. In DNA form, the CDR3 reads TGCAGCGTTGAGGGCCCTAGGGGGGGGTATGGCGACTATGGCTACACCTTC.

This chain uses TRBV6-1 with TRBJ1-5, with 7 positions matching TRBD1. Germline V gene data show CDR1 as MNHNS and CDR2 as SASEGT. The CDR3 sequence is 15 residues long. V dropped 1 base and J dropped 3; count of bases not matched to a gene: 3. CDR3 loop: CASSEEGAVNQPQHF. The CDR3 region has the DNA TGTGCCAGCAGTGAAGAGGGGGCAGTCAATCAGCCCCAGCATTTT.

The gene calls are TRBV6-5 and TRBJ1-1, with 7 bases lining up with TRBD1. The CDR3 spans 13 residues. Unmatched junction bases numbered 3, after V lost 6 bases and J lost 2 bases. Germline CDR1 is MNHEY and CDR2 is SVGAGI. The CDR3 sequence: CASRQGPNTEAFF. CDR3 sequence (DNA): TGTGCCAGCAGACAGGGGCCTAACACTGAAGCTTTCTTT.

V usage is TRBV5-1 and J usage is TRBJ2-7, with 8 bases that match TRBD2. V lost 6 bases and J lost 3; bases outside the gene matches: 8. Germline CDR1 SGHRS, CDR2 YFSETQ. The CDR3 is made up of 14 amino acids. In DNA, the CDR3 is TGCGCCAGCAACGCGGGGGGCATCCTCTACGAGCAGTACTTC. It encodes CASNAGGILYEQYF.

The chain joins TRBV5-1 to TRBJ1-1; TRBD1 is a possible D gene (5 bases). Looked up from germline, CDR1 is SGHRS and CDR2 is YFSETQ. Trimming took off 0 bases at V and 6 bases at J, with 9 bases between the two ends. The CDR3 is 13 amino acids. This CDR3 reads CASSLGQFAEAFF. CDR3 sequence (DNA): TGCGCCAGCAGCTTGGGACAGTTCGCTGAAGCTTTCTTT. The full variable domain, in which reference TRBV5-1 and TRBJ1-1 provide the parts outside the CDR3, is KAGVTQTPRYLIKTRGQQVTLSCSPISGHRSVSWYQQTPGQGLQFLFEYFSETQRNKGNFPGRFSGRQFSNSRSEMNVSTLELGDSALYLCASSLGQFAEAFFGQGTRLTVV.

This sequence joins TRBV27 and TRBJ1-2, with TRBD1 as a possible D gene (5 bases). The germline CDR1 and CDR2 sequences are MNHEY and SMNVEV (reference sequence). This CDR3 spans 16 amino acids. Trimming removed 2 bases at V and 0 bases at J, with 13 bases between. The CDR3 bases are TGTGCCAGCAGTTTAACAGGTGGTACGTCTAACTATGGCTACACCTTC. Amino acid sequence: CASSLTGGTSNYGYTF.

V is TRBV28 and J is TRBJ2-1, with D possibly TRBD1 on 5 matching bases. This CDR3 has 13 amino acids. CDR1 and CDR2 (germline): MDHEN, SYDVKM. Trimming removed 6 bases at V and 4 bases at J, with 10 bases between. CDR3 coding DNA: TGTGCCAGCAGCATGACAGATTACAATGAGCAGTTCTTC. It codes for CASSMTDYNEQFF.

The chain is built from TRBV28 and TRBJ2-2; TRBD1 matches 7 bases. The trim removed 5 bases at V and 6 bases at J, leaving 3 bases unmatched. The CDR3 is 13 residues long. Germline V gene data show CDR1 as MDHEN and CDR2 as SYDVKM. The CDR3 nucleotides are TGTGCCAGCAGTGTGACAGGGTCCGGGGAGCTGTTTTTT. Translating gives CASSVTGSGELFF.

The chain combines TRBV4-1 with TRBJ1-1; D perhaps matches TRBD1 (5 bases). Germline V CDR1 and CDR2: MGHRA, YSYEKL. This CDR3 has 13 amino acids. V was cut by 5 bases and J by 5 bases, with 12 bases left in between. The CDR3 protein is CASSAEGRTEAFF. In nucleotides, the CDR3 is TGCGCCAGCAGCGCAGAGGGGAGGACTGAAGCTTTCTTT.

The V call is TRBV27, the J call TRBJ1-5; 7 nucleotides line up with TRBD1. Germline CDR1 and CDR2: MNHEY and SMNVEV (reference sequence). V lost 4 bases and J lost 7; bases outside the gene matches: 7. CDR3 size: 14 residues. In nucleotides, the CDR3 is TGTGCCAGCAGTTCGACAGGGAGGAACCAGCCCCAGCATTTT. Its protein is CASSSTGRNQPQHF.

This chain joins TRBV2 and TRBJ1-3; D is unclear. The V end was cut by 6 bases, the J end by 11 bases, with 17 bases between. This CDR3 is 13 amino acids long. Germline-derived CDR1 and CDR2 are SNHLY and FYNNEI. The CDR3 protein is CASRDSVPDAIYF. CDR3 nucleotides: TGTGCCAGCAGGGACTCTGTACCGGACGCCATATATTTT.